This T cell receptor (beta chain) was captured by sequencing in a study of blood T cell repertoires in COVID-19. Study background: Sample material is recorded as cDNA or gDNA derived from T cells, B-cell-depleted T cells, or PBMCs.

Worth noting for this clone: Germline and junction disagree at one end, which may indicate a read error.

Profiling relied on immunoSEQ multiplex PCR, and the TCRdb table lists in-frame clones only, not all of them. Of over 150,000 clones in the sample, about 83% were seen once. The CDR3 consists of 12 residues. Germline V CDR1 and CDR2: SGHAT, FQDESV (reference sequence). J is TRBJ1-2 and V is TRBV11-1; no reliable D call. This TCR came from a woman between 65 and 79 years old with COVID-19, enrolled during active disease. Sequences were obtained from peripheral blood. This CDR3 reads CASSLVGYDYTF. CDR3 nucleotide sequence: TGTGCCAGCAGCTTAGTCGGGTATGACTACACCTTC.